The 14 T cell receptor beta chains reported below all come from one sample, sequenced in a study of cytomegalovirus exposure and HLA in healthy donors (dated by TCRdb to about 2017). Receptor amplification or capture employed the immunoSEQ multiplex PCR assay. A mixture of 60 forward primers for TCR Vbeta segments and 13 reverse primers for TCR Jbeta segments was used in the multiplex PCR. Here the immuneACCESS table is served through TCRdb, limited to in-frame sequences with V and J called. Missing clones are a known gap in these copies; in checked studies unresolved V genes cover under half, and the rest lacks a known reason. Within this sample are approximately 120,000 clones, with more than 60% of them counted one time only. The ten most abundant clones make up approximately 3.6% of the sample. Material: PBMCs. Receptors originate from a man aged 30 to 39 in good health and CMV-seronegative.

The chain employs TRBV7-7 and TRBJ2-1, with TRBD1 matching 7 bases. Per germline, CDR1 SSHAT and CDR2 FNYEAQ (reference sequence). The CDR3 extends over 14 amino acids. The V segment lost 3 bases and the J segment 3 bases; nucleotides outside the gene matches: 2. The CDR3 region is CASSLSGGYNEQFF. In DNA form, the CDR3 reads TGTGCCAGCAGCTTGTCAGGGGGCTACAATGAGCAGTTCTTC.

This clone came up a few times. The chain is built from TRBV5-5 and TRBJ2-1; 11 bases line up with TRBD2. The V gene end was trimmed by 5 bases and the J gene end by 6 bases; junction bases not matched to a gene: 4. Per the germline V gene, CDR1 is SGHKS and CDR2 is YYEKEE (reference sequence). The CDR3 runs to 14 residues. This CDR3 reads CASSSSGGINEQFF. CDR3 sequence (DNA): TGTGCCAGCAGTTCTAGCGGGGGGATCAATGAGCAGTTCTTC.

About this clone: Distinct nucleotide sequences in the sample also encode this CDR3. The chain uses TRBV5-1 and TRBJ1-4; possibly TRBD1 for D (6 bases). The germline CDR1 and CDR2 sequences are SGHRS and YFSETQ. The V and J ends lost 0 bases and 5 bases respectively, with 11 bases between them. The CDR3 totals 15 residues. The CDR3 nucleotides read TGCGCCAGCAGCTTGGGGGCGGGGGCGAATGAAAAACTGTTTTTT. It is translated as CASSLGAGANEKLFF.

The rearrangement links TRBV6-5 to TRBJ2-7, with 8 bases fitting TRBD1. The CDR3 sequence is 15 residues long. V shed 0 bases and J 3 bases; nucleotides not matched to a gene: 4. Germline V CDR1 and CDR2: MNHEY, SVGAGI. CDR3 residues: CASSYSDRANYEQYF. In nucleotides, the CDR3 is TGTGCCAGCAGTTACTCGGACAGGGCCAACTACGAGCAGTACTTC.

The rearrangement uses TRBV7-6 and TRBJ1-2; D gene uncertain. Looked up from germline, CDR1 is SGHVS and CDR2 is FNYEAQ. Between the trimmed V and J ends, which lost 4 bases and 2 bases, there was a span of 14 bases. CDR3 length: 15 residues. The CDR3 nucleotides read TGTGCCAGCAGCTCGGGTGGTGTTGGGAACTATGGCTACACCTTC. Its protein is CASSSGGVGNYGYTF.

This clone was detected only a few times. The chain couples TRBV19 to TRBJ2-3, with TRBD1 identical over 8 bases. Losses at the gene ends were 6 bases for V and 3 bases for J; bases not matched to a gene: 8. Germline V lookup: CDR1 LNHDA, CDR2 SQIVND (reference sequence). The CDR3 sequence is 15 residues long. The CDR3 loop reads CASSSQGGWTDTQYF. The CDR3 DNA is TGTGCCAGTAGCTCACAGGGGGGTTGGACAGATACGCAGTATTTT.

The gene calls are TRBV5-4 and TRBJ1-2; 9 bases agree with TRBD1. Germline values: CDR1 SGHNT, CDR2 YYREEE (reference sequence). The J segment lost 5 bases and the V segment lost 4 bases, leaving 9 bases of the junction unmatched. The length of the CDR3 is 15 residues. DNA for the CDR3: TGTGCCAGCAGCCTTTCCGGGACAGGGCGGTATGGCTACACCTTC. It yields the protein CASSLSGTGRYGYTF.

This clone was seen more than once but under ten times. The V call is TRBV6-1, the J call TRBJ2-7; a possible D gene is TRBD1 (7 bases). V was shortened by 7 bases and J by 0 bases, with 16 bases between the two germline ends. The CDR3 totals 15 residues. The V gene's germline CDR1 is MNHNS and CDR2 SASEGT. The CDR3 DNA sequence: TGTGCCAGCAAAGGGGGGACAGCCAGCTCCTACGAGCAGTACTTC. Protein: CASKGGTASSYEQYF.

The genes are TRBV14 and TRBJ2-3; 9 positions match TRBD2. The J segment lost 4 bases and the V segment lost 0 bases, leaving 5 bases of the junction unmatched. Germline lookup yields CDR1 SGHDN and CDR2 FVKESK. The CDR3 contains 16 residues. CDR3 sequence reads: CASSQEAGGRPDTQYF. DNA of the CDR3: TGTGCCAGCAGCCAAGAAGCGGGAGGACGGCCAGATACGCAGTATTTT.

The V and J genes are TRBV28 and TRBJ1-1; the match to TRBD1 covers 7 bases. The CDR3 has 14 residues. The germline V gene has CDR1 MDHEN and CDR2 SYDVKM. The V gene end was trimmed by 3 bases and the J gene end by 1 base; junction bases not matched to a gene: 2. CDR3 bases: TGTGCCAGCAGTTTTCAGGGGGAGAACACTGAAGCTTTCTTT. Its translation is CASSFQGENTEAFF.

This clone showed up just a few times. The CDR3 region has the DNA TGCGCCAGCAGCCGACTAGCGGGAGAAGTAGATACGCAGTATTTT. Protein product: CASSRLAGEVDTQYF. The chain combines TRBV5-1 with TRBJ2-3, with 12 bases that match TRBD2. The CDR3 has 15 amino acids. Germline-derived CDR1 and CDR2 are SGHRS and YFSETQ. V trimming: 4 bases; J trimming: 5 bases; junction bases outside the gene matches: 5.

The chain employs TRBV30 and TRBJ1-5; the D is unclear. The germline V gene encodes CDR1 GTSNPN and CDR2 SVGIG (reference sequence). The CDR3 extends over 15 amino acids. Trimming pared 1 base from V and 4 bases from J, leaving 14 bases between. The DNA of the CDR3 is TGTGCCTGGAGTGGGATTGGAGGGAAAAATCAGCCCCAGCATTTT. Translation: CAWSGIGGKNQPQHF. The whole variable domain, filled in from reference TRBV30 and TRBJ1-5, reads SQTIHQWPATLVQPVGSPLSLECTVEGTSNPNLYWYRQAAGRGLQLLFYSVGIGQISSEVPQNLSASRPQDRQFILSSKKLLLSDSGFYLCAWSGIGGKNQPQHFGDGTRLSIL.

The V call is TRBV5-4, the J call TRBJ1-4, with D perhaps TRBD1 (6 bases). Germline values: CDR1 SGHNT, CDR2 YYREEE (reference sequence). This CDR3 has 16 residues. Trimming cost V 3 bases and J 6 bases, with 18 bases left between them. The CDR3 region is CASSSFRDTNHEKLFF. The CDR3 nucleotides are TGTGCCAGCAGCTCCTTCCGGGACACCAATCATGAAAAACTGTTTTTT.

The chain is built from TRBV6-1 and TRBJ1-5; D might be TRBD1 (5 bases). This CDR3 is 12 amino acids long. CDR1 is MNHNS, CDR2 SASEGT, per germline. V lost 6 bases and J lost 4, with 7 bases in between. The CDR3 DNA reads TGTGCCAGCAGGACAGCTAATCAGCCCCAGCATTTT. Translating gives CASRTANQPQHF.